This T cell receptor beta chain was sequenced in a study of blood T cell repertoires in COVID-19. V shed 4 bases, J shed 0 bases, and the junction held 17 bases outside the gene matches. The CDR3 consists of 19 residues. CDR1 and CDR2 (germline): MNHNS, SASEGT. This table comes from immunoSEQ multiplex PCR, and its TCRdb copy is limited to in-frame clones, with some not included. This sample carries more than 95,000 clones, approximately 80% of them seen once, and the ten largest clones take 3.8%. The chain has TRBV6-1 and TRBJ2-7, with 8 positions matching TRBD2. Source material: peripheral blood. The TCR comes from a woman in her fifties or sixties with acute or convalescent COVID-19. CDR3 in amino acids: CASSAPSSLAGWGSYEQYF. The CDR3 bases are TGTGCCAGCAGTGCCCCGTCGAGCCTAGCGGGCTGGGGCTCCTACGAGCAGTACTTC.